The rows below give T cell receptor beta chains drawn from one sample of a study of blood T cell repertoires in COVID-19. Assay: immunoSEQ multiplex PCR; the TCRdb copy retains only in-frame clones and omits some. The sample has 95,000 to 150,000 clones; over 70% are singletons. Sequenced material: peripheral blood. The origin of the receptors is a man older than 75 with active or convalescent COVID-19. The conserved cysteine and the conserved F or W are not part of the CDR3 here. Fields, in order: V gene, J gene, CDR3 protein.

v_call: TRBV13
j_call: TRBJ1-2
cdr3_aa: ASSIDTGGNYGYT

v_call: TRBV2
j_call: TRBJ1-1
cdr3_aa: ASTRLGQGATEAF

v_call: TRBV7-3
j_call: TRBJ2-7
cdr3_aa: ASSPSRDSYEQY

v_call: TRBV7-3
j_call: TRBJ2-6
cdr3_aa: ASSPLGGAASGANVLT

v_call: TRBV4-2
j_call: TRBJ1-2
cdr3_aa: ASSQSWQENGYT

v_call: TRBV28
j_call: TRBJ1-6
cdr3_aa: ASSQQGPGRNSPLH

v_call: TRBV4-2
j_call: TRBJ1-3
cdr3_aa: ASSQELRNPGNTIY

v_call: TRBV27
j_call: TRBJ2-7
cdr3_aa: ASSLFGGAYEQY

v_call: TRBV6-1
j_call: TRBJ2-7
cdr3_aa: ASSERNRVNEQY

v_call: TRBV2
j_call: TRBJ1-5
cdr3_aa: ASGGRNSNQPQH

v_call: TRBV27
j_call: TRBJ2-1
cdr3_aa: ASSQRTSGLSYNEQF

v_call: TRBV10-3
j_call: TRBJ1-5
cdr3_aa: AISGSTGTGNQPQH

v_call: TRBV2
j_call: TRBJ2-2
cdr3_aa: ASSQTGTNTGELF

v_call: TRBV9
j_call: TRBJ2-7
cdr3_aa: ASSVADNSYEQY

v_call: TRBV10-3
j_call: TRBJ2-3
cdr3_aa: AISRQDTDTQY

v_call: TRBV5-1
j_call: TRBJ1-5
cdr3_aa: ASRRDRGQPQH

v_call: TRBV27
j_call: TRBJ1-2
cdr3_aa: ASRTGLSGYT

v_call: TRBV18
j_call: TRBJ1-1
cdr3_aa: ASSPLTGTEAF

v_call: TRBV5-6
j_call: TRBJ2-3
cdr3_aa: ASSLRAGGVDTQY

v_call: TRBV28
j_call: TRBJ1-2
cdr3_aa: ASRSGDYGYT

v_call: TRBV12-3/TRBV12-4
j_call: TRBJ1-5
cdr3_aa: ASSLSGSQPQH

v_call: TRBV10-3
j_call: TRBJ1-5
cdr3_aa: AIRRGQGATGEPQH

v_call: TRBV29-1
j_call: TRBJ1-5
cdr3_aa: SVEETRGQPQH

v_call: TRBV18
j_call: TRBJ1-5
cdr3_aa: ASSRDRGGQPQH

v_call: TRBV3-1/TRBV3-2
j_call: TRBJ1-2
cdr3_aa: ASSQREGGYT

v_call: TRBV30
j_call: TRBJ1-4
cdr3_aa: AWTEQNEKLF

v_call: TRBV2
j_call: TRBJ1-2
cdr3_aa: ASSGTGPSYGYT

v_call: TRBV6-1
j_call: TRBJ2-3
cdr3_aa: ASSEFGGAADTQY

v_call: TRBV7-3
j_call: TRBJ2-3
cdr3_aa: ASSLKGLAGGLPSTDTQY